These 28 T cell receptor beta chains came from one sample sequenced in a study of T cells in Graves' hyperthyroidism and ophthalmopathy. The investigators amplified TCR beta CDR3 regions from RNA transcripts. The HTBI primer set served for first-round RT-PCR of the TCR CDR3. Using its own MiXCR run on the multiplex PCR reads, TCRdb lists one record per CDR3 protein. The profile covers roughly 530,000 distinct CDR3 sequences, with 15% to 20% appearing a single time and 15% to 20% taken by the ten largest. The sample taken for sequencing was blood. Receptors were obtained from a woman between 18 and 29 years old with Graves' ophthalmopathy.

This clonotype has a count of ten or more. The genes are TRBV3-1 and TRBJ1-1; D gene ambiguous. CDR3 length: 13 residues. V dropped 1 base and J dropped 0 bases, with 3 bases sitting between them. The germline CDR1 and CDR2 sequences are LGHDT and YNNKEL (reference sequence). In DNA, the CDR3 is TGTGCCAGCAGCCAAGTAATGAACACTGAAGCTTTCTTT. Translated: CASSQVMNTEAFF. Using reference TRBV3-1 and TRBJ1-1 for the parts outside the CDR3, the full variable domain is DTAVSQTPKYLVTQMGNDKSIKCEQNLGHDTMYWYKQDSKKFLKIMFSYNNKELIINETVPNRFSPKSPDKAHLNLHINSLELGDSAVYFCASSQVMNTEAFFGQGTRLTVV.

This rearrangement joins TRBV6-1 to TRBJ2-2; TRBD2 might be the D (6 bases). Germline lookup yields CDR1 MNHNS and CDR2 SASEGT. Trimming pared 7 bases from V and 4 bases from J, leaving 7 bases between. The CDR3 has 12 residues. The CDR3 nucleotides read TGTGCCAGCAACGGGGGCACCGGGGAGCTGTTTTTT. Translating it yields CASNGGTGELFF.

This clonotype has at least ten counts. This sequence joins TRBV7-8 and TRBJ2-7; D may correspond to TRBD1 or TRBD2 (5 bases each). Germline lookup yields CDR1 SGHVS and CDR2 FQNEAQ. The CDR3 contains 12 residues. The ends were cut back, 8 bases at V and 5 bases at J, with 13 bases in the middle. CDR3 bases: TGTGCCAGCGAGGGGAACAAGAACGAGCAGTACTTC. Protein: CASEGNKNEQYF. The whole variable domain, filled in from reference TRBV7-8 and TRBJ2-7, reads GAGVSQSPRYKVAKRGQDVALRCDPISGHVSLFWYQQALGQGPEFLTYFQNEAQLDKSGLPSDRFFAERPEGSVSTLKIQRTQQEDSAVYLCASEGNKNEQYFGPGTRLTVT.

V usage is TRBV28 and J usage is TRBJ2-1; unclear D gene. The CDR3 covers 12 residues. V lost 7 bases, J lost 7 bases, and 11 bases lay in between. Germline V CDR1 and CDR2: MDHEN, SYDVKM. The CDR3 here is CASTRSLNEQFF. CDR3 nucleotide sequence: TGTGCCAGCACCCGGTCTCTTAATGAGCAGTTCTTC.

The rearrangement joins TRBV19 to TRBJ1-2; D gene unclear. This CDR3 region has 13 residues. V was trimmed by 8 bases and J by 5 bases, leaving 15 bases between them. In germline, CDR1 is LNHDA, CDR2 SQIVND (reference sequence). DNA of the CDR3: TGTGCCAGTTTATGTGGCACGGTTTATGGCTACACCTTC. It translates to CASLCGTVYGYTF.

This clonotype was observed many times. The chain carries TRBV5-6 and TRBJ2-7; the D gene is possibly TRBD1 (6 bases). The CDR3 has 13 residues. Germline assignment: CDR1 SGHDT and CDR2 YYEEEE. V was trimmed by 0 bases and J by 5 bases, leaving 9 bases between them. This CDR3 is CASSLENRDEQYF. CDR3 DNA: TGTGCCAGCAGCTTGGAGAACAGGGACGAGCAGTACTTC.

The CDR3 DNA reads as TGTGCTAGTGGTTTGGGGGGGGCTGGGGGCTACACCTTC. Its protein product is CASGLGGAGGYTF. The chain recombines TRBV12-5 with TRBJ1-2; possible D gene TRBD1, 6 bases. This CDR3 comprises 13 residues. Trimming took 1 base from V and 8 from J, leaving 11 bases between them. The germline V gene encodes CDR1 LGHNT and CDR2 FRNRAP. The full variable domain, completed using reference TRBV12-5 and TRBJ1-2, is DARVTQTPRHKVTEMGQEVTMRCQPILGHNTVFWYRQTMMQGLELLAYFRNRAPLDDSGMPKDRFSAEMPDATLATLKIQPSEPRDSAVYFCASGLGGAGGYTFGSGTRLTVV.

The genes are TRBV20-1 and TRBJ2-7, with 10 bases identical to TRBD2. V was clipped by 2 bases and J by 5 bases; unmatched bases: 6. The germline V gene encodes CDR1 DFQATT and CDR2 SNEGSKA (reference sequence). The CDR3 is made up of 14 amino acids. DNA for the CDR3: TGCAGTGCTAGATTTAGCGGGGGGCTTCACGAGCAGTACTTC. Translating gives CSARFSGGLHEQYF.

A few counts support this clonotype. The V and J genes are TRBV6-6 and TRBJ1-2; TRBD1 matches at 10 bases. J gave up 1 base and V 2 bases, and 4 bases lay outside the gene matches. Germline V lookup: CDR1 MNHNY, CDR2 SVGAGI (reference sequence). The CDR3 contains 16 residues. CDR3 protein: CASSYGTGVNNYGYTF. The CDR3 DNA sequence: TGTGCCAGCAGTTACGGGACAGGGGTGAATAACTATGGCTACACCTTC.

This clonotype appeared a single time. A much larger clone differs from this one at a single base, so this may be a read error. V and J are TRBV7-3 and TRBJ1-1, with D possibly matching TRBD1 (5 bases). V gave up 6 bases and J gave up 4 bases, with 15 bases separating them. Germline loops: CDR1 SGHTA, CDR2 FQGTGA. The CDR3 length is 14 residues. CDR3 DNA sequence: TGTGCCAGCAGTGGGTGGGGGGTCGCCACTGAAGCTTTCTTT. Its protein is CASSGWGVATEAFF.

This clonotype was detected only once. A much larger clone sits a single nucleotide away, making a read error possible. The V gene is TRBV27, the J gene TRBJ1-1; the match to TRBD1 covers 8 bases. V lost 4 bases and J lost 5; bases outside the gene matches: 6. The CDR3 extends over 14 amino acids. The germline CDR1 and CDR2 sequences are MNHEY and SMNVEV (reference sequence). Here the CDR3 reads CASSWGQEATEAFF. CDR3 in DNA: TGTGCCAGCAGTTGGGGACAGGAGGCGACTGAAGCTTTCTTT.

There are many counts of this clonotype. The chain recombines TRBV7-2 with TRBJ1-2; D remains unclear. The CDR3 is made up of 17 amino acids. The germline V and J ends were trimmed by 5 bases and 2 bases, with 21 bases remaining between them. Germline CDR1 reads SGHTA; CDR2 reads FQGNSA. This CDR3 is CASSPLQTLLLNYGYTF. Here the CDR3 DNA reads TGTGCCAGCAGCCCACTTCAAACCCTATTATTAAACTATGGCTACACCTTC.

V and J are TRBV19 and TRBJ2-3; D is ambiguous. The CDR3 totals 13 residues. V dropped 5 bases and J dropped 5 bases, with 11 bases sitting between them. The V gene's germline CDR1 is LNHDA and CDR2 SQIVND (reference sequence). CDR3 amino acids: CASSALWGDTQYF. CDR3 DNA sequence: TGTGCCAGTAGTGCCCTCTGGGGAGATACGCAGTATTTT.

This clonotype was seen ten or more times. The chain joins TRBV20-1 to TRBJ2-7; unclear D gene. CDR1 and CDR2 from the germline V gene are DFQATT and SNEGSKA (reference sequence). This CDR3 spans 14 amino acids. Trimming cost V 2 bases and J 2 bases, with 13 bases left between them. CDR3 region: CSARNPQVTYEQYF. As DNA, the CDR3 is TGCAGTGCTAGAAACCCTCAGGTGACCTACGAGCAGTACTTC.

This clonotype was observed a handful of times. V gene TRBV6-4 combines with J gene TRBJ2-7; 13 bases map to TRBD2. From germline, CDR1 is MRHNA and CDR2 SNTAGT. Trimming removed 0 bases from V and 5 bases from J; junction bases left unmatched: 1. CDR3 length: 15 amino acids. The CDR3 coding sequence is TGTGCCAGCAGTGACTCGACTAGCGGGGGGCACGAGCAGTACTTC. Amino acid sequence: CASSDSTSGGHEQYF.

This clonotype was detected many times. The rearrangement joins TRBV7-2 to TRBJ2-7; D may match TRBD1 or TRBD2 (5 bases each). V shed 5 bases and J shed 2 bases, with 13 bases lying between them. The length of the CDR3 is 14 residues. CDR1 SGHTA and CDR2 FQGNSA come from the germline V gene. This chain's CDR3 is CASSTRDAAYEQYF. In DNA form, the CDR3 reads TGTGCCAGCAGCACCCGGGACGCAGCCTACGAGCAGTACTTC.

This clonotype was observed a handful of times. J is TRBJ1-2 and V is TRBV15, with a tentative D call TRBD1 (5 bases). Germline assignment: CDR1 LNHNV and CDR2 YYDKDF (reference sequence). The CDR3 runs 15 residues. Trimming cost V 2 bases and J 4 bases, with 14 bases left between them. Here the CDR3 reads CATSRSLTASYGYTF. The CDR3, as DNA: TGTGCCACCAGCAGATCCTTGACAGCCAGCTATGGCTACACCTTC.

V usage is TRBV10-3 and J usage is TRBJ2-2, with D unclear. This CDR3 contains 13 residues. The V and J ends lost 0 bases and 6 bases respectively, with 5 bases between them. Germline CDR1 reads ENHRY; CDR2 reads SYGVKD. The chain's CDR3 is CAISESNPGELFF. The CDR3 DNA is TGTGCCATCAGTGAGTCGAATCCCGGGGAGCTGTTTTTT.

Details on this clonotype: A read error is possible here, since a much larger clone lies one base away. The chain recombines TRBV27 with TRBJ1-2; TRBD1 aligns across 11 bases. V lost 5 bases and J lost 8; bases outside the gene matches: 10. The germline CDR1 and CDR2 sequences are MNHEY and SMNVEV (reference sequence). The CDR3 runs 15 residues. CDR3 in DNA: TGTGCCAGCAGTGTCCATGGGACAGGGGGACGGGGCTACACCTTC. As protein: CASSVHGTGGRGYTF.

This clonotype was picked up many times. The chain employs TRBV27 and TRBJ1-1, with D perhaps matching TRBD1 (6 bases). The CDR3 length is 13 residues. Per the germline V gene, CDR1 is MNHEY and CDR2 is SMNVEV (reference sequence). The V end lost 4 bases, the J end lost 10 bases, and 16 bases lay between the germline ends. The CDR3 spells CASSSLWGQGAFF. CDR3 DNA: TGTGCCAGCAGTTCCTTATGGGGACAAGGAGCTTTCTTT.

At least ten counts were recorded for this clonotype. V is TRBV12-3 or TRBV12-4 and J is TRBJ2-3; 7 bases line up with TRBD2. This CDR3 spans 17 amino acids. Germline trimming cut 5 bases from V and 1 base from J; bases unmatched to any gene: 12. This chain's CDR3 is CASSGRESSSGTDTQYF. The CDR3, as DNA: TGTGCCAGCAGTGGGCGGGAGAGCAGTTCTGGCACAGATACGCAGTATTTT.

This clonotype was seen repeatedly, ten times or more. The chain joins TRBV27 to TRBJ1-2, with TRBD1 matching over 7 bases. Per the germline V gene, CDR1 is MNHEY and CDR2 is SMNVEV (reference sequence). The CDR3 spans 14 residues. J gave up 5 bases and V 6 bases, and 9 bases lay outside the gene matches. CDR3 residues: CASRPGQREYGYTF. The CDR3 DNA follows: TGTGCCAGCAGACCGGGACAGAGGGAATATGGCTACACCTTC.

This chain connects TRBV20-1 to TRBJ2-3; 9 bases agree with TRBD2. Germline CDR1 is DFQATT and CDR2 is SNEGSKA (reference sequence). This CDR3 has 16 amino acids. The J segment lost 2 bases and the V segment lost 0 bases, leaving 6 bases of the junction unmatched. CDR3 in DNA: TGCAGTGCTAGAGATCTACTAGCGGGTCCCACAGATACGCAGTATTTT. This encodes CSARDLLAGPTDTQYF.

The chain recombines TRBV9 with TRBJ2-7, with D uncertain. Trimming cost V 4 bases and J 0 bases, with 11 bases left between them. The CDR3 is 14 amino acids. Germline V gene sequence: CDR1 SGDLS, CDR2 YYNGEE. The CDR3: CASSPRTPSYEQYF. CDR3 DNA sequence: TGTGCCAGCAGCCCCCGGACGCCCTCCTACGAGCAGTACTTC.

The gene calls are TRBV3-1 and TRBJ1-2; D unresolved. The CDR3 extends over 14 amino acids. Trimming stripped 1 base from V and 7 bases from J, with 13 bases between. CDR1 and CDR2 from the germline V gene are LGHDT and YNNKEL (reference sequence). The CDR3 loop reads CASSQGVGFLGYTF. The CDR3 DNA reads TGTGCCAGCAGCCAAGGAGTGGGGTTCCTTGGCTACACCTTC.

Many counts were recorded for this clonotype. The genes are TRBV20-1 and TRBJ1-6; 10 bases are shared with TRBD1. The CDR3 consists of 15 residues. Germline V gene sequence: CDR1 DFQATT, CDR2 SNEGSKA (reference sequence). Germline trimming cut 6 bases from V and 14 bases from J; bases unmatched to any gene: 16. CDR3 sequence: CSAKPAGTGVGALHF. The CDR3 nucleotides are TGCAGTGCCAAACCCGCCGGGACAGGGGTTGGAGCCCTCCACTTT.

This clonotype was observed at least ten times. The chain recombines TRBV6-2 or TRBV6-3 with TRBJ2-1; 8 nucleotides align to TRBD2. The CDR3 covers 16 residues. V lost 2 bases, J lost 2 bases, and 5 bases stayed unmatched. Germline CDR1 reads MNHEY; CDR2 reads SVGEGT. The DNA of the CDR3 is TGTGCCAGCAGTTACGAAGCGGGAGCCCCCTACAATGAGCAGTTCTTC. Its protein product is CASSYEAGAPYNEQFF.

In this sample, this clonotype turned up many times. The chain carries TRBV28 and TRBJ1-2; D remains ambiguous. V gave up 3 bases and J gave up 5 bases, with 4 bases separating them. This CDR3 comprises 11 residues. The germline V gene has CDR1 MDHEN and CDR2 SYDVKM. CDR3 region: CASSFEYGYTF. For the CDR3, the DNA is TGTGCCAGCAGTTTCGAGTATGGCTACACCTTC.